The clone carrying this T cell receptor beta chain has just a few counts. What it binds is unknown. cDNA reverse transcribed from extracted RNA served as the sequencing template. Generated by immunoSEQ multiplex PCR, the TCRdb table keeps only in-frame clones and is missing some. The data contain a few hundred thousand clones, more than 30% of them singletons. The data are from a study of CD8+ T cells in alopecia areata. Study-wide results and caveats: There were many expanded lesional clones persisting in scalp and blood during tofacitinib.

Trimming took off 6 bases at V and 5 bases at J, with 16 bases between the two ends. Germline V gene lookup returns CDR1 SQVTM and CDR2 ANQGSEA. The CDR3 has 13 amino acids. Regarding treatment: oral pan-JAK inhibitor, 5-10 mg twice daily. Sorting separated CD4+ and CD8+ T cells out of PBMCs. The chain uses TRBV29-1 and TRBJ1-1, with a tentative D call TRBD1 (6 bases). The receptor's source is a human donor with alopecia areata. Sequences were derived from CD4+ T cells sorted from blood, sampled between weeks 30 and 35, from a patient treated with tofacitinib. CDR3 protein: CSVTGSSLTEAFF. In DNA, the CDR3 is TGCAGCGTCACAGGGTCTAGTTTGACTGAAGCTTTCTTT.